These 20 T cell receptor beta chains were all obtained from the same sample, sequenced in a study of tumor T cells in aggressive B-cell lymphoma. Assay: immunoSEQ multiplex PCR; the TCRdb copy retains only in-frame clones and omits some. The sample lists 2,000 to 3,000 clones; over 70% were seen once. The sequencing input was tumor tissue. The receptors were sampled from an adult with diffuse large B cell lymphoma.

This clone appeared a single time. The rearrangement uses TRBV5-1 and TRBJ2-5, with TRBD2 matching 10 bases. The CDR3 extends over 17 amino acids. The ends lost 7 bases at V and 4 bases at J; junction bases unmatched: 16. Looked up from germline, CDR1 is SGHRS and CDR2 is YFSETQ. CDR3 DNA: TGCGCCAGCCGGGCGGCTAGCGGGAGTTCATTTGGAGAGACCCAGTACTTC. Encoded protein: CASRAASGSSFGETQYF.

This clone showed up just once. The rearrangement links TRBV18 to TRBJ2-5, with D unclear. Germline CDR1 KGHSH, CDR2 LQKENI. V was cut by 1 base and J by 4 bases, with 7 bases left in between. The CDR3 covers 13 residues. The CDR3 loop reads CASSPQYGETQYF. CDR3 coding DNA: TGTGCCAGCTCACCACAGTACGGAGAGACCCAGTACTTC.

This chain joins TRBV7-2 and TRBJ2-7; TRBD1 agrees at 8 bases. The CDR3 consists of 13 residues. J was trimmed by 6 bases and V by 4 bases; bases with no gene match: 5. Germline loops: CDR1 SGHTA, CDR2 FQGNSA. The CDR3 here is CASSWTGNGEQYF. Written as DNA, the CDR3 is TGTGCCAGCAGCTGGACAGGGAACGGCGAGCAGTACTTC.

The genes are TRBV19 and TRBJ2-7; 11 bases match TRBD1. Germline V CDR1 and CDR2: LNHDA, SQIVND (reference sequence). J was trimmed by 6 bases and V by 5 bases; bases with no gene match: 12. The CDR3 runs to 16 residues. As DNA, the CDR3 is TGTGCCAGTAGTCTCCCGAGGACAGGGGGCACCGTCGAGCAGTACTTC. This translates into CASSLPRTGGTVEQYF.

The genes are TRBV9 and TRBJ2-3; 9 bases fit TRBD2. The CDR3 length is 16 residues. CDR1 SGDLS and CDR2 YYNGEE come from the germline V gene. The V and J ends lost 0 bases and 2 bases, in that order; junction bases with no gene match: 4. CDR3 sequence: CASSVEGGGATDTQYF. The CDR3 coding sequence is TGTGCCAGCAGCGTAGAAGGCGGGGGGGCCACAGATACGCAGTATTTT.

The chain is built from TRBV27 and TRBJ2-2; D possibly corresponds to TRBD1 (6 bases). Germline V gene sequence: CDR1 MNHEY, CDR2 SMNVEV (reference sequence). The CDR3 has 16 residues. The V gene lost 2 bases and the J gene lost 6 bases, with 16 bases spanning the gap. CDR3 residues: CASSLAGDPRSGELFF. The CDR3 nucleotides are TGTGCCAGCAGTTTAGCAGGGGACCCGAGGTCCGGGGAGCTGTTTTTT.

The chain recombines TRBV18 with TRBJ2-6; D call uncertain. This CDR3 comprises 16 residues. The V gene lost 4 bases and the J gene lost 0 bases, with 10 bases spanning the gap. Germline assignment: CDR1 KGHSH and CDR2 LQKENI. CDR3 bases: TGTGCCAGCTCACGGGTTACAGTCTCTGGGGCCAACGTCCTGACTTTC. Protein: CASSRVTVSGANVLTF.

To note about this clone: Additional DNA sequences in this sample encode the identical CDR3. The chain is built from TRBV27 and TRBJ1-6, with 9 bases lining up with TRBD1. The CDR3 contains 17 residues. The V gene's germline CDR1 is MNHEY and CDR2 SMNVEV (reference sequence). V gave up 6 bases and J gave up 6 bases; unmatched junction bases: 12. CDR3 coding DNA: TGTGCCAGCAGCTACGACTCGCCGGGACAGGGTAATTCACCCCTCCACTTT. Protein: CASSYDSPGQGNSPLHF.

The V gene is TRBV7-2, the J gene TRBJ2-3; 9 positions agree with TRBD1. Losses at the gene ends were 5 bases for V and 0 bases for J; bases not matched to a gene: 6. This CDR3 region has 16 residues. Germline V lookup: CDR1 SGHTA, CDR2 FQGNSA. CDR3: CASSPRQGGSTDTQYF. The DNA for the CDR3 is TGTGCCAGCAGCCCTCGACAGGGGGGCAGCACAGATACGCAGTATTTT.

This clone was seen once. The rearrangement links TRBV2 to TRBJ2-5; the D gene is possibly TRBD2 (6 bases). The CDR3 extends over 15 amino acids. V was cut by 10 bases and J by 5 bases, with 23 bases left in between. Germline CDR1 SNHLY, CDR2 FYNNEI. The CDR3 DNA sequence: TGTGCCACCCTCACGGCTTCCTTTGCGGGGGAGACCCAGTACTTC. Protein product: CATLTASFAGETQYF.

In regard to this clone: One junction end disagrees with the germline gene, perhaps due to a read error. V usage is TRBV18 and J usage is TRBJ2-6; D is ambiguous. The CDR3 sequence is 15 residues long. The germline gives CDR1 KGHSH, CDR2 LQKENI. The CDR3 loop is CASSPLDSVANVLTF. The CDR3 bases are TGTGCCAGCTCACCTCTAGACTCTGTGGCCAACGTCCTGACTTTC. The whole variable domain, filled in from reference TRBV18 and TRBJ2-6, reads NAGVMQNPRHLVRRRGQEARLRCSPMKGHSHVYWYRQLPEEGLKFMVYLQKENIIDESGMPKERFSAEFPKEGPSILRIQQVVRGDSAAYFCASSPLDSVANVLTFGAGSRLTVL.

The rearrangement links TRBV20-1 to TRBJ2-5; D is unclear. Germline CDR1 is DFQATT and CDR2 is SNEGSKA (reference sequence). The V and J ends lost 1 base and 5 bases respectively, with 5 bases between them. The CDR3 consists of 11 residues. The CDR3: CSARAGETQYF. Written as DNA, the CDR3 is TGCAGTGCTAGAGCCGGGGAGACCCAGTACTTC.

This sequence joins TRBV28 and TRBJ2-1, with 7 bases aligning to TRBD2. V lost 6 bases, J lost 4 bases, and 15 bases stayed unmatched. The CDR3 is 17 amino acids. Germline V lookup: CDR1 MDHEN, CDR2 SYDVKM. The CDR3 spells CASSLITSGKNYNEQFF. CDR3 bases: TGTGCCAGCAGCCTCATAACCAGCGGGAAGAATTACAATGAGCAGTTCTTC.

The chain couples TRBV5-1 to TRBJ2-1, with 7 bases matching TRBD1. The CDR3 is 14 amino acids. Losses at the gene ends were 2 bases for V and 6 bases for J; bases not matched to a gene: 5. Germline V gene lookup returns CDR1 SGHRS and CDR2 YFSETQ. CDR3 in DNA: TGCGCCAGCAGCTTAGGGGGCGCCGGCAATGAGCAGTTCTTC. This codes for CASSLGGAGNEQFF.

The chain employs TRBV7-6 and TRBJ2-1; D perhaps matches TRBD2 (6 bases). V was clipped by 7 bases and J by 6 bases, with 19 bases between them. This CDR3 spans 15 amino acids. CDR1 is SGHVS, CDR2 FNYEAQ, per germline. The CDR3: CASTTGLASTNEQFF. For the CDR3, the DNA is TGTGCCAGCACCACGGGGCTAGCGAGTACCAATGAGCAGTTCTTC.

The chain is built from TRBV2 and TRBJ2-7, with TRBD1 matching 8 bases. The CDR3 length is 14 residues. Looked up from germline, CDR1 is SNHLY and CDR2 is FYNNEI. Trimming cost V 7 bases and J 6 bases; bases outside gene matches: 11. CDR3 sequence (DNA): TGTGCCAGCATTTTCGCCGGGACAGGAGCCGAGCAGTACTTC. This encodes CASIFAGTGAEQYF.

This chain joins TRBV15 and TRBJ2-3; 8 bases are a match to TRBD1. There are 13 residues in the CDR3. With V trimmed by 8 bases and J by 5 bases, 6 bases remained unmatched. From germline, CDR1 is LNHNV and CDR2 YYDKDF (reference sequence). CDR3 sequence reads: CATSQGAEDTQYF. In DNA, the CDR3 is TGTGCCACCTCGCAGGGGGCAGAAGATACGCAGTATTTT.

Turning to this clone: A single base separates this from a much larger clone, so it may be a read error. The chain is built from TRBV6-6 and TRBJ1-4; no clear D. In germline, CDR1 is MNHNY, CDR2 SVGAGI (reference sequence). The CDR3 extends over 13 amino acids. With 11 bases removed from V and 5 bases from J, the gap between germline ends came to 15 bases. As DNA, the CDR3 is TGTGCCTATAAGGAGGTTTTAAATGAAAAACTGTTTTTT. Protein product: CAYKEVLNEKLFF.

The V and J genes are TRBV15 and TRBJ2-7; 13 bases match TRBD2. The CDR3 has 14 residues. Germline assignment: CDR1 LNHNV and CDR2 YYDKDF (reference sequence). Trimming took 4 bases from V and 6 from J; bases not matched to a gene: 3. The CDR3 sequence: CATSIRTSGSEQYF. The CDR3 bases are TGTGCCACCAGCATCCGGACTAGCGGGAGCGAGCAGTACTTC.

This clone came up once. V gene TRBV6-5 combines with J gene TRBJ2-7; perhaps TRBD2 as D (5 bases). V was cut by 0 bases and J by 6 bases, with 18 bases left in between. CDR1 is MNHEY and CDR2 is SVGAGI in the germline V gene. This CDR3 has 16 amino acids. The CDR3 DNA is TGTGCCAGCAGTTACTCTTTTTCGGGAATGGCAGGCGAGCAGTACTTC. Encoded protein: CASSYSFSGMAGEQYF.